A selection of T cell receptor beta chains follows, all from one sample in a study of metastatic and nonmetastatic thyroid tumors. TCRdb re-called the PCR reads through MiXCR. The table includes 10,000 to 15,000 clones, approximately 30% detected once. Sequenced input: tumor tissue. The origin of the receptors is a female donor with papillary thyroid cancer or a benign thyroid nodule (not recorded which). Some clones in this sample may be carry-over from other donors' samples. Each CDR3 is given with its conserved first and last residue. Fields, in order: clone size, V gene, CDR3 length, D gene, J gene, CDR3 DNA, CDR3 protein. A D gene is named only where the DNA matches it firmly. A clone size is listed for some rows: how often the clone was seen (once, few, many), or a class if it is expanded.

abundance: few; v_gene: TRBV19; len: 11; d_gene: TRBD1; j_gene: TRBJ2-5; CDR3nt: TGTGCCAGTGGGACAGAAGAGACCCAGTACTTC; CDR3aa: CASGTEETQYF
abundance: medium-sized; v_gene: TRBV5-1; len: 15; d_gene: TRBD1; j_gene: TRBJ1-2; CDR3nt: TGCGCCAGCAGCAATATAAAGGGGGCAGACTATGGCTACACCTTC; CDR3aa: CASSNIKGADYGYTF
abundance: -; v_gene: TRBV12-5; len: 10; d_gene: -; j_gene: TRBJ1-1; CDR3nt: TGTGCTAGTGCCCGGACTGAAGCTTTCTTT; CDR3aa: CASARTEAFF
abundance: many; v_gene: TRBV24-1; len: 15; d_gene: -; j_gene: TRBJ2-3; CDR3nt: TGTGCCACCAGTGATCCCCGGGACCTCACAGATACGCAGTATTTT; CDR3aa: CATSDPRDLTDTQYF
abundance: many; v_gene: TRBV20-1; len: 14; d_gene: -; j_gene: TRBJ2-1; CDR3nt: TGCAGTGTTAGATCAGTTTCTCTGGACAATGAGCAGTTCTTC; CDR3aa: CSVRSVSLDNEQFF
abundance: many; v_gene: TRBV5-1; len: 17; d_gene: TRBD1; j_gene: TRBJ1-1; CDR3nt: TGCGCCAGCAGCTTGAGACCTCCGGGACAGGGGTACACTGAAGCTTTCTTT; CDR3aa: CASSLRPPGQGYTEAFF
abundance: many; v_gene: TRBV4-1; len: 14; d_gene: -; j_gene: TRBJ1-5; CDR3nt: TGCGCCAGCGCCCGGGGATCCCGCAATCAGCCCCAGCATTTT; CDR3aa: CASARGSRNQPQHF
abundance: -; v_gene: TRBV5-5; len: 15; d_gene: -; j_gene: TRBJ2-7; CDR3nt: TGTGCCAGCAGCTTAGAATCGACTAGCTCCTACGAGCAGTACTTC; CDR3aa: CASSLESTSSYEQYF
abundance: -; v_gene: TRBV15; len: 16; d_gene: TRBD1; j_gene: TRBJ2-2; CDR3nt: TGTGCCACCAGCAGTTACCAGGGGGATGACACCTGGGAGCTGTTTTTT; CDR3aa: CATSSYQGDDTWELFF
abundance: many; v_gene: TRBV11-1; len: 14; d_gene: -; j_gene: TRBJ2-7; CDR3nt: TGTGCCAGCAGCCGTGCCACCAACTCCTACGAGCAGTACTTC; CDR3aa: CASSRATNSYEQYF
abundance: many; v_gene: TRBV6-2/TRBV6-3; len: 15; d_gene: -; j_gene: TRBJ2-6; CDR3nt: TGTGCCAGCAGTTACGAAAGCTCTGGGGCCAACGTCCTGACTTTC; CDR3aa: CASSYESSGANVLTF
abundance: many; v_gene: TRBV9; len: 11; d_gene: -; j_gene: TRBJ1-1; CDR3nt: TGTGCCAGCAGTAAGAACACTGAAGCTTTCTTT; CDR3aa: CASSKNTEAFF
abundance: many; v_gene: TRBV4-1; len: 17; d_gene: TRBD1; j_gene: TRBJ1-5; CDR3nt: TGCGCCAGCAGCCAAGCTTCAACAGGGGGCGCGGGTCAGCCCCAGCATTTT; CDR3aa: CASSQASTGGAGQPQHF
abundance: once; v_gene: TRBV11-2; len: 14; d_gene: -; j_gene: TRBJ1-1; CDR3nt: TGTGCCAGCAGCTTCGGGGGGTCGAACACTGAAGCTTTCTTT; CDR3aa: CASSFGGSNTEAFF
abundance: many; v_gene: TRBV30; len: 14; d_gene: -; j_gene: TRBJ1-4; CDR3nt: TGTGCCTGGAATACCAGGGGACCTATTGAAAAACTGTTTTTT; CDR3aa: CAWNTRGPIEKLFF
abundance: -; v_gene: TRBV6-1; len: 16; d_gene: TRBD2; j_gene: TRBJ2-1; CDR3nt: TGTGCCAGCAGTGAAGGAGCGGGCGGCGGGGGTAATGAGCAGTTCTTC; CDR3aa: CASSEGAGGGGNEQFF
abundance: medium-sized; v_gene: TRBV5-1; len: 16; d_gene: -; j_gene: TRBJ1-3; CDR3nt: TGCGCCAGCAGCTTGGCTACGAGGGGATCCGGAAACACCATATATTTT; CDR3aa: CASSLATRGSGNTIYF
abundance: medium-sized; v_gene: TRBV19; len: 15; d_gene: TRBD2; j_gene: TRBJ2-7; CDR3nt: TGTGCCAGTAGTTGGGGCGGGGGAAGCTCCTACGAGCAGTACTTC; CDR3aa: CASSWGGGSSYEQYF
abundance: medium-sized; v_gene: TRBV28; len: 12; d_gene: TRBD1; j_gene: TRBJ2-1; CDR3nt: TGTGCCAGCAGCTATACCGGGACAGCACAGTTCTTC; CDR3aa: CASSYTGTAQFF
abundance: -; v_gene: TRBV6-1; len: 14; d_gene: -; j_gene: TRBJ2-3; CDR3nt: TGTGCCAGCCGAGCGATAACCATCACAGATACGCAGTATTTT; CDR3aa: CASRAITITDTQYF
abundance: many; v_gene: TRBV29-1; len: 14; d_gene: TRBD1; j_gene: TRBJ2-1; CDR3nt: TGCAGCGTTCCCGGGAGACAGGGGTCCAATGAGCAGTTCTTC; CDR3aa: CSVPGRQGSNEQFF
abundance: medium-sized; v_gene: TRBV24-1; len: 15; d_gene: -; j_gene: TRBJ1-5; CDR3nt: TGTGCCACCAGTGATAGACAGTCCGGGACGCAGCCCCAGCATTTT; CDR3aa: CATSDRQSGTQPQHF
abundance: many; v_gene: TRBV18; len: 14; d_gene: -; j_gene: TRBJ1-5; CDR3nt: TGTGCCAGCTCACGTCGAAATAGCGATCAGCCCCAGCATTTT; CDR3aa: CASSRRNSDQPQHF
abundance: many; v_gene: TRBV25-1; len: 16; d_gene: TRBD1; j_gene: TRBJ2-7; CDR3nt: TGTGCCAGCAGTGAATACGGGACAGGGACCCCCTACGAGCAGTACTTC; CDR3aa: CASSEYGTGTPYEQYF
abundance: many; v_gene: TRBV9; len: 15; d_gene: -; j_gene: TRBJ2-3; CDR3nt: TGTGCCAGCAGCCCATCAGGGTTTTACACAGATACGCAGTATTTT; CDR3aa: CASSPSGFYTDTQYF
abundance: few; v_gene: TRBV10-1; len: 14; d_gene: TRBD2; j_gene: TRBJ2-7; CDR3nt: TGCGCCAGCTACGACGGGACTAGCACCTACGAGCAGTACTTC; CDR3aa: CASYDGTSTYEQYF
abundance: few; v_gene: TRBV6-6; len: 18; d_gene: -; j_gene: TRBJ2-1; CDR3nt: TGTGCCAGCAGTTACTCTCCTACGAGCGGAAGCTCCTACAATGAGCAGTTCTTC; CDR3aa: CASSYSPTSGSSYNEQFF
abundance: few; v_gene: TRBV7-9; len: 12; d_gene: -; j_gene: TRBJ2-2; CDR3nt: TGTGCCAGCATTTTAATTCCCGGGGAGCTGTTTTTT; CDR3aa: CASILIPGELFF
abundance: many; v_gene: TRBV12-3/TRBV12-4; len: 12; d_gene: -; j_gene: TRBJ1-5; CDR3nt: TGTGCCAGCAGCCGCAATAATCAGCCCCAGCATTTT; CDR3aa: CASSRNNQPQHF
abundance: medium-sized; v_gene: TRBV27; len: 14; d_gene: -; j_gene: TRBJ2-2; CDR3nt: TGTGCCAGCAGTTTCTGGGGGCGAACCGGGGAGCTGTTTTTT; CDR3aa: CASSFWGRTGELFF
abundance: -; v_gene: TRBV5-6; len: 15; d_gene: -; j_gene: TRBJ2-7; CDR3nt: TGTGCCAGCAGCTCGGCTGGTTCCGTCTGGTACGAGCAGTACTTC; CDR3aa: CASSSAGSVWYEQYF
abundance: -; v_gene: TRBV30; len: 12; d_gene: -; j_gene: TRBJ2-7; CDR3nt: TGTGCCTGGAGTCTGGGGCCCTACGAGCAGTACTTC; CDR3aa: CAWSLGPYEQYF
abundance: -; v_gene: TRBV5-1; len: 16; d_gene: TRBD2; j_gene: TRBJ2-3; CDR3nt: TGCGCCAGCAGAAGGGGACTAGCGGGAGTCGGAGATACGCAGTATTTT; CDR3aa: CASRRGLAGVGDTQYF
abundance: -; v_gene: TRBV5-1; len: 19; d_gene: TRBD2; j_gene: TRBJ2-3; CDR3nt: TGCGCCAGCAGCTTGGTGGCTAGCGGGAGTTTGGGTTCAGGGGATACGCAGTATTTT; CDR3aa: CASSLVASGSLGSGDTQYF
abundance: -; v_gene: TRBV20-1; len: 12; d_gene: TRBD2; j_gene: TRBJ2-7; CDR3nt: TGCAGTGCGGGAGGGCGGTTCGACGAGCAGTACTTC; CDR3aa: CSAGGRFDEQYF
abundance: few; v_gene: TRBV12-3/TRBV12-4; len: 13; d_gene: -; j_gene: TRBJ1-1; CDR3nt: TGTGCCAGCTGCGCGGGAAAGGGAACTGAAGCTTTCTTT; CDR3aa: CASCAGKGTEAFF
abundance: many; v_gene: TRBV14; len: 16; d_gene: TRBD1; j_gene: TRBJ2-5; CDR3nt: TGTGCCAGCAGCCAAGGCCCCGGGACAGGGGCGGAGACCCAGTACTTC; CDR3aa: CASSQGPGTGAETQYF
abundance: -; v_gene: TRBV2; len: 13; d_gene: -; j_gene: TRBJ1-5; CDR3nt: TGTGCCAGCAGTGAAAGCTGGAATCAGCCCCAGCATTTT; CDR3aa: CASSESWNQPQHF
abundance: -; v_gene: TRBV6-2/TRBV6-3; len: 16; d_gene: TRBD2; j_gene: TRBJ2-4; CDR3nt: TGTGCCAGCAGTCCGCCCGGGGGGGGCGAGAGGGACATTCAGTACTTC; CDR3aa: CASSPPGGGERDIQYF
abundance: few; v_gene: TRBV6-5; len: 14; d_gene: -; j_gene: TRBJ2-5; CDR3nt: TGTGCCAGCAGTTGGACCACCGAGGGAAGGGCCCAGTACTTC; CDR3aa: CASSWTTEGRAQYF
abundance: -; v_gene: TRBV5-1; len: 15; d_gene: -; j_gene: TRBJ2-3; CDR3nt: TGCGCCAGCAGCTTGGGTCGGAGCAGAACAAATACGCAGTATTTT; CDR3aa: CASSLGRSRTNTQYF
abundance: many; v_gene: TRBV7-2; len: 16; d_gene: -; j_gene: TRBJ2-7; CDR3nt: TGTGCCAGCAGCTTAGCCCATTCGCAGGGACTCTACGAGCAGTACTTC; CDR3aa: CASSLAHSQGLYEQYF
abundance: -; v_gene: TRBV5-1; len: 14; d_gene: -; j_gene: TRBJ2-3; CDR3nt: TGCGCCAGCAGCTTGGAACGGCCCGCAGATACGCAGTATTTT; CDR3aa: CASSLERPADTQYF
abundance: medium-sized; v_gene: TRBV5-1; len: 13; d_gene: TRBD1; j_gene: TRBJ1-6; CDR3nt: TGCGCCAGCAGCTTGGAGGGGGCCCCACCCCTCCACTTT; CDR3aa: CASSLEGAPPLHF
abundance: -; v_gene: TRBV6-1; len: 14; d_gene: -; j_gene: TRBJ2-2; CDR3nt: TGTGCCAGCAGTGAATCCCGGGACACCGGGGAGCTGTTTTTT; CDR3aa: CASSESRDTGELFF
abundance: few; v_gene: TRBV28; len: 13; d_gene: -; j_gene: TRBJ1-5; CDR3nt: TGTGCCAGCAGTACAGGGATACATCAGCCCCAGCATTTT; CDR3aa: CASSTGIHQPQHF
abundance: -; v_gene: TRBV6-1; len: 16; d_gene: -; j_gene: TRBJ2-3; CDR3nt: TGTGCCAGCAGGCCCCCAGGTGGACATCCCGCAGATACGCAGTATTTT; CDR3aa: CASRPPGGHPADTQYF
abundance: many; v_gene: TRBV10-3; len: 15; d_gene: -; j_gene: TRBJ2-1; CDR3nt: TGTGCCATCAGCGGCGACTCCACGGGGTACAATGAGCAGTTCTTC; CDR3aa: CAISGDSTGYNEQFF
abundance: -; v_gene: TRBV5-1; len: 14; d_gene: -; j_gene: TRBJ1-4; CDR3nt: TGCGCCAGCAGCTTCAGGGAAATTGGGGAAAAACTGTTTTTT; CDR3aa: CASSFREIGEKLFF
abundance: -; v_gene: TRBV9; len: 15; d_gene: -; j_gene: TRBJ2-7; CDR3nt: TGTGCCAGCAACCCCCGGGGAGCTCGGGACTACGAGCAGTACTTC; CDR3aa: CASNPRGARDYEQYF
abundance: few; v_gene: TRBV20-1; len: 13; d_gene: -; j_gene: TRBJ2-7; CDR3nt: TGCAGTGCCAGACACCTTCTCTCCTACGAGCAGTACTTC; CDR3aa: CSARHLLSYEQYF
abundance: few; v_gene: TRBV6-1; len: 17; d_gene: TRBD2; j_gene: TRBJ2-7; CDR3nt: TGTGCCAGCAGTACGTTTAGGACTAGCGGGAGGACCTACGAGCAGTACTTC; CDR3aa: CASSTFRTSGRTYEQYF
abundance: -; v_gene: TRBV7-8; len: 14; d_gene: -; j_gene: TRBJ1-6; CDR3nt: TGTGCCAGCAGCTTAGCATCCTTCGGTTCACCCCTCCACTTT; CDR3aa: CASSLASFGSPLHF
abundance: medium-sized; v_gene: TRBV27; len: 13; d_gene: -; j_gene: TRBJ1-2; CDR3nt: TGTGCCAGCACCGAGGGAGGGAAAGTTGGCTACACCTTC; CDR3aa: CASTEGGKVGYTF
abundance: few; v_gene: TRBV12-3/TRBV12-4; len: 18; d_gene: -; j_gene: TRBJ2-1; CDR3nt: TGTGCCAGCAGCCAACCCAGGTTTGGTCCGTCTGTTCACAATGAGCAGTTCTTC; CDR3aa: CASSQPRFGPSVHNEQFF
abundance: -; v_gene: TRBV18; len: 14; d_gene: -; j_gene: TRBJ2-7; CDR3nt: TGTGCCAGCTCCCCGGTGGGTAGGACCCACGAGCAGTACTTC; CDR3aa: CASSPVGRTHEQYF
abundance: few; v_gene: TRBV19; len: 13; d_gene: -; j_gene: TRBJ2-5; CDR3nt: TGTGCCAGTAGTATGGGAGGACGCGAGACCCAGTACTTC; CDR3aa: CASSMGGRETQYF
abundance: -; v_gene: TRBV6-1; len: 14; d_gene: -; j_gene: TRBJ1-4; CDR3nt: TGTGCCAGCAGCCGACAGGCAACTAATGAAAAACTGTTTTTT; CDR3aa: CASSRQATNEKLFF
abundance: few; v_gene: TRBV27; len: 15; d_gene: -; j_gene: TRBJ1-5; CDR3nt: TGTGCCAGCAGTTTAACAGTGGGCGGCAATCAGCCCCAGCATTTT; CDR3aa: CASSLTVGGNQPQHF
abundance: medium-sized; v_gene: TRBV6-1; len: 14; d_gene: -; j_gene: TRBJ2-2; CDR3nt: TGTGCCAGCAGTGAATCTCCGGGCACCGGGGAGCTGTTTTTT; CDR3aa: CASSESPGTGELFF